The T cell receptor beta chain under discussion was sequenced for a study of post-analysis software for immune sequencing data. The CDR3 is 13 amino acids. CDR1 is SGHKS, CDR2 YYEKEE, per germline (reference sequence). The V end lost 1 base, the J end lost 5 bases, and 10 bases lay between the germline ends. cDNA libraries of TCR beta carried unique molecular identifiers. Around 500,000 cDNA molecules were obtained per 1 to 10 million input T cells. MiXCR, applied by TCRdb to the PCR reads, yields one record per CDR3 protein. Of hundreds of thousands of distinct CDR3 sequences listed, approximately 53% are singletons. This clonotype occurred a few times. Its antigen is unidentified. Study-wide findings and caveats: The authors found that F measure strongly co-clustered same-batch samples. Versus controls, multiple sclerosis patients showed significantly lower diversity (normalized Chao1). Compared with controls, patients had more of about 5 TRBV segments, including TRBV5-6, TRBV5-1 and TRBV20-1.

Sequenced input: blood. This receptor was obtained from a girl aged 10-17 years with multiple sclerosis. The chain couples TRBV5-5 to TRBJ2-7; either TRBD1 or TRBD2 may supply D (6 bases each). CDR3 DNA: TGTGCCAGCAGCTTGTGGGGGGCCGACGAGCAGTACTTC. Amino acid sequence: CASSLWGADEQYF.